These 29 T cell receptor beta chains came from one sample sequenced in a study of T cell responses to AZD1222 COVID-19 vaccine. This table comes from immunoSEQ multiplex PCR, and its TCRdb copy is limited to in-frame clones, with some not included. The data contain roughly 120,000 clones, about 90% of them singletons. Material: peripheral blood, obtained on day 0 of AZD1222 vaccination. These receptors all stem from an adult in good health.

The chain uses TRBV4-2 and TRBJ2-1; TRBD2 aligns across 8 bases. Germline CDR1 reads LGHNA; CDR2 reads YNFKEQ. The CDR3 consists of 15 residues. V shed 3 bases, J shed 8 bases, and the junction held 9 bases outside the gene matches. The CDR3 is CASSQAGTRSHEQFF. CDR3 bases: TGTGCCAGCAGCCAGGCCGGGACTAGATCCCATGAGCAGTTCTTC.

The CDR3, as DNA: TGTGCCAGCAGTGCCCCGGACAGGATGCCCCGAGATGGCTACACCTTC. Its translation: CASSAPDRMPRDGYTF. The V call is TRBV6-1, the J call TRBJ1-2, with TRBD1 identical over 7 bases. This CDR3 is built from 16 residues. Germline CDR1 is MNHNS and CDR2 is SASEGT. V lost 4 bases, J lost 6 bases, and 14 bases stayed unmatched.

The chain uses TRBV3-1 (or the pseudogene TRBV3-2) and TRBJ1-5; D not resolved. The CDR3 length is 16 residues. V was shortened by 0 bases and J by 8 bases, with 17 bases between the two germline ends. CDR1 is LGHDT and CDR2 is YNNKEL in the germline V gene (reference sequence). The CDR3 spells CASSQDLGLLLEPQHF. The CDR3 DNA reads as TGTGCCAGCAGCCAAGATCTTGGGCTTCTGTTGGAGCCCCAGCATTTT.

This sequence joins TRBV9 and TRBJ2-2; D unresolved. With 0 bases removed from V and 6 bases from J, the gap between germline ends came to 12 bases. Per germline, CDR1 SGDLS and CDR2 YYNGEE. The length of the CDR3 is 15 residues. The CDR3 protein is CASSVGSRAPGELFF. The CDR3 DNA reads as TGTGCCAGCAGCGTAGGATCTAGGGCTCCCGGGGAGCTGTTTTTT.

The chain carries TRBV6-1 and TRBJ1-2; D is ambiguous. CDR1 and CDR2 from the germline V gene are MNHNS and SASEGT. This CDR3 has 13 amino acids. Trimming removed 2 bases at V and 4 bases at J, with 8 bases between. CDR3 sequence (DNA): TGTGCCAGCAGTGAACAGTCCCTCTATGGCTACACCTTC. Its translation is CASSEQSLYGYTF.

V usage is TRBV27 and J usage is TRBJ2-1; 8 nucleotides align to TRBD2. CDR1 and CDR2 from the germline V gene are MNHEY and SMNVEV (reference sequence). The CDR3 sequence is 16 residues long. V trimming: 6 bases; J trimming: 3 bases; junction bases outside the gene matches: 10. The CDR3 loop is CASSLGGTSFYNEQFF. DNA of the CDR3: TGTGCCAGCAGCCTAGGGGGGACTAGTTTCTACAATGAGCAGTTCTTC.

The chain recombines TRBV6-6 with TRBJ1-2, with 8 bases identical to TRBD1. The ends lost 0 bases at V and 6 bases at J; junction bases unmatched: 6. The CDR3 runs to 15 residues. Germline loops: CDR1 MNHNY, CDR2 SVGAGI (reference sequence). The CDR3 DNA reads as TGTGCCAGCAGTTACTCTCGACAGGGGATAGATGGCTACACCTTC. The encoded protein is CASSYSRQGIDGYTF.

The J gene is TRBJ1-2, the V gene TRBV10-2; the match to TRBD1 covers 9 bases. The CDR3 has 13 residues. The V gene end was trimmed by 6 bases and the J gene end by 4 bases; junction bases not matched to a gene: 3. Germline-derived CDR1 and CDR2 are WSHSY and SAAADI. CDR3 nucleotides: TGCGCCAGCAGCCCGGGACAGGGCTATGGCTACACCTTC. Protein product: CASSPGQGYGYTF.

The rearrangement joins TRBV24-1 to TRBJ2-5; the D gene is possibly TRBD1 (6 bases). V was shortened by 4 bases and J by 0 bases, with 11 bases between the two germline ends. Germline CDR1 is KGHDR and CDR2 is SFDVKD. CDR3 length: 15 residues. CDR3 bases: TGTGCCACCAGTGACCCCCGGGACAACCAAGAGACCCAGTACTTC. Translated: CATSDPRDNQETQYF.

The chain couples TRBV5-1 to TRBJ1-5; the match to TRBD1 covers 8 bases. This CDR3 comprises 16 residues. The germline V gene encodes CDR1 SGHRS and CDR2 YFSETQ. The V and J ends lost 3 bases and 3 bases, in that order; junction bases with no gene match: 8. The CDR3 DNA follows: TGCGCCAGCAGCTGGGGCGGACAGGGAGACAATCAGCCCCAGCATTTT. Protein product: CASSWGGQGDNQPQHF.

The chain combines TRBV28 with TRBJ2-7; D possibly corresponds to TRBD1 (6 bases). The length of the CDR3 is 16 residues. Germline lookup yields CDR1 MDHEN and CDR2 SYDVKM. Trimming shortened V by 2 bases and J by 6 bases, and 20 bases separated the two germline ends. The CDR3 spells CASSLGFQGYLGEQYF. The CDR3 DNA follows: TGTGCCAGCAGTTTAGGTTTTCAGGGGTATTTGGGCGAGCAGTACTTC.

The rearrangement uses TRBV18 and TRBJ1-4; the D is unclear. CDR1 is KGHSH, CDR2 LQKENI, per germline. V was clipped by 2 bases and J by 2 bases, with 15 bases between them. CDR3 size: 17 residues. This CDR3 reads CASSPSGGRTTNEKLFF. The CDR3 DNA reads TGTGCCAGCTCACCAAGCGGAGGGAGGACGACTAATGAAAAACTGTTTTTT.

The V and J genes are TRBV9 and TRBJ1-4; D is undetermined. The CDR3 is 15 residues long. V lost 0 bases to trimming and J lost 6 bases, with 12 bases between them. Germline V lookup: CDR1 SGDLS, CDR2 YYNGEE. The CDR3 region is CASSVVGRPDEKLFF. The CDR3 coding sequence is TGTGCCAGCAGCGTAGTAGGCAGACCCGATGAAAAACTGTTTTTT.

J is TRBJ1-5 and V is TRBV5-4, with D hard to call. CDR3 length: 13 amino acids. V was clipped by 0 bases and J by 6 bases, with 7 bases between them. Germline CDR1 SGHNT, CDR2 YYREEE (reference sequence). CDR3 protein: CASSLAGGQPQHF. Written as DNA, the CDR3 is TGTGCCAGCAGCTTGGCGGGCGGTCAGCCCCAGCATTTT.

The CDR3 loop reads CASSLPGMGEKLFF. The CDR3 coding sequence is TGTGCCAGCAGCTTGCCAGGGATGGGTGAAAAACTGTTTTTT. This chain uses TRBV5-4 with TRBJ1-4, with a possible D match to TRBD1 (5 bases). The CDR3 has 14 residues. V was trimmed by 1 base and J by 7 bases, leaving 11 bases between them. From germline, CDR1 is SGHNT and CDR2 YYREEE (reference sequence).

The rearrangement joins TRBV7-8 to TRBJ1-1; the D gene is possibly TRBD1 (5 bases). CDR1 and CDR2 from the germline V gene are SGHVS and FQNEAQ. Trimming shortened V by 1 base and J by 6 bases, and 21 bases separated the two germline ends. There are 17 residues in the CDR3. The CDR3 DNA follows: TGTGCCAGCAGCTTAGAAGGGCAGGGAATCCTTCCAGCTGAAGCTTTCTTT. Amino acids: CASSLEGQGILPAEAFF.

This clone was observed a single time. The rearrangement links TRBV6-6 to TRBJ1-2; maybe TRBD1 (5 bases). Trimming left V 6 bases short and J 0 bases short, with 8 bases between. Per the germline V gene, CDR1 is MNHNY and CDR2 is SVGAGI (reference sequence). The CDR3 loop spans 13 amino acids. The CDR3 loop is CASSRGPNYGYTF. The CDR3 nucleotides read TGTGCCAGCAGCCGGGGACCTAACTATGGCTACACCTTC.

The genes are TRBV4-1 and TRBJ2-3, with TRBD2 matching 11 bases. The CDR3 loop spans 15 amino acids. Germline V gives CDR1 MGHRA, CDR2 YSYEKL. The ends lost 4 bases at V and 6 bases at J; junction bases unmatched: 6. The CDR3 DNA reads TGCGCCAGCAGCCGCTTACTAGCGGGGGAGGATACGCAGTATTTT. Residues: CASSRLLAGEDTQYF.

This chain joins TRBV28 and TRBJ2-6, with D possibly matching TRBD1 (5 bases). Per germline, CDR1 MDHEN and CDR2 SYDVKM. The CDR3 is made up of 13 amino acids. Trimming removed 8 bases at V and 2 bases at J, with 7 bases between. CDR3 DNA: TGTGCCAGCGGGGCGACTGGGGCCAACGTCCTGACTTTC. Encoded protein: CASGATGANVLTF. The whole variable domain, remainder taken from reference TRBV28 and TRBJ2-6, is DVKVTQSSRYLVKRTGEKVFLECVQDMDHENMFWYRQDPGLGLRLIYFSYDVKMKEKGDIPEGYSVSREKKERFSLILESASTNQTSMYLCASGATGANVLTFGAGSRLTVL.

The rearrangement links TRBV27 to TRBJ2-1; 13 positions agree with TRBD2. V gave up 9 bases and J gave up 5 bases; unmatched junction bases: 4. Germline V gene sequence: CDR1 MNHEY, CDR2 SMNVEV (reference sequence). The length of the CDR3 is 14 residues. The DNA for the CDR3 is TGTGCCAGTCGACTAGCGGGAGGTCACAATGAGCAGTTCTTC. As protein: CASRLAGGHNEQFF.

The chain combines TRBV19 with TRBJ1-2; D gene uncertain. V lost 4 bases and J lost 3, with 6 bases in between. This CDR3 is built from 12 residues. Germline V gives CDR1 LNHDA, CDR2 SQIVND (reference sequence). Here the CDR3 reads CASSRRDYGYTF. In DNA form, the CDR3 reads TGTGCCAGTAGTAGACGTGACTATGGCTACACCTTC.

The chain combines TRBV7-2 with TRBJ2-3, with 10 bases that match TRBD2. Germline values: CDR1 SGHTA, CDR2 FQGNSA. V lost 7 bases to trimming and J lost 6 bases; unmatched junction nucleotides: 4. The CDR3 spans 13 residues. CDR3 loop: CASKGSGGDTQYF. The DNA for the CDR3 is TGTGCCAGCAAGGGTAGCGGGGGGGATACGCAGTATTTT. Using reference TRBV7-2 and TRBJ2-3 for the parts outside the CDR3, the full variable domain is GAGVSQSPSNKVTEKGKDVELRCDPISGHTALYWYRQSLGQGLEFLIYFQGNSAPDKSGLPSDRFSAERTGGSVSTLTIQRTQQEDSAVYLCASKGSGGDTQYFGPGTRLTVL.

This clone came up a few times. The chain recombines TRBV11-1 with TRBJ1-6; D unresolved. Deletions cut 1 base from V and 9 bases from J, with 13 bases between. Germline V gives CDR1 SGHAT, CDR2 FQDESV (reference sequence). This CDR3 is 15 amino acids long. As DNA, the CDR3 is TGTGCCAGCAGCTTAGAGGGCGGATCTGCTTCACCCCTCCACTTT. Protein sequence: CASSLEGGSASPLHF.

This clone was observed a handful of times. V is TRBV6-1 and J is TRBJ2-7; no firm D call. Trimming shortened V by 0 bases and J by 1 base, and 10 bases separated the two germline ends. Germline V CDR1 and CDR2: MNHNS, SASEGT. There are 15 residues in the CDR3. Here the CDR3 reads CASSEAVEPSYEQYF. CDR3 sequence (DNA): TGTGCCAGCAGTGAAGCTGTGGAGCCTTCCTACGAGCAGTACTTC.

J is TRBJ2-5 and V is TRBV4-2, with TRBD2 matching 12 bases. Germline CDR1 is LGHNA and CDR2 is YNFKEQ. CDR3 length equals 17 residues. V lost 4 bases, J lost 4 bases, and 10 bases stayed unmatched. The CDR3 coding sequence is TGTGCCAGCAGCCCCTCTCTGGCTAGCGGGGGGGTAGAGACCCAGTACTTC. Its protein product is CASSPSLASGGVETQYF.

CDR3 in DNA: TGTGCCAGCAGTGAAGCGCTTTCGGGCCGCGGAGGCACAGATACGCAGTATTTT. Translating it yields CASSEALSGRGGTDTQYF. This rearrangement joins TRBV6-1 to TRBJ2-3; D is unresolved. Trimming left V 0 bases short and J 1 base short, with 17 bases between. The germline V gene has CDR1 MNHNS and CDR2 SASEGT. The CDR3 has 18 residues.

This chain joins TRBV28 and TRBJ2-7, with 9 bases lining up with TRBD1. The CDR3 covers 15 residues. Trimming removed 3 bases from V and 4 bases from J; junction bases left unmatched: 7. Germline assignment: CDR1 MDHEN and CDR2 SYDVKM. CDR3 loop: CASSLDRGGAYEQYF. The CDR3 DNA is TGTGCCAGCAGTTTGGACAGGGGTGGTGCTTACGAGCAGTACTTC.

The chain recombines TRBV19 with TRBJ2-1; TRBD2 aligns across 8 bases. The J segment lost 4 bases and the V segment lost 5 bases, leaving 7 bases of the junction unmatched. From germline, CDR1 is LNHDA and CDR2 SQIVND (reference sequence). The CDR3 is 15 residues long. The CDR3 coding sequence is TGTGCCAGTAGTCCCCAGCGGGAGTCTTACAATGAGCAGTTCTTC. Protein sequence: CASSPQRESYNEQFF.

This chain joins TRBV2 and TRBJ2-1, with TRBD2 matching 13 bases. Germline V gene lookup returns CDR1 SNHLY and CDR2 FYNNEI. The V segment lost 5 bases and the J segment 6 bases; nucleotides outside the gene matches: 4. The CDR3 has 15 amino acids. The CDR3 DNA sequence: TGTGCCAGCAGTTGGACTAGCGGGGGTCTCAATGAGCAGTTCTTC. It translates to CASSWTSGGLNEQFF.